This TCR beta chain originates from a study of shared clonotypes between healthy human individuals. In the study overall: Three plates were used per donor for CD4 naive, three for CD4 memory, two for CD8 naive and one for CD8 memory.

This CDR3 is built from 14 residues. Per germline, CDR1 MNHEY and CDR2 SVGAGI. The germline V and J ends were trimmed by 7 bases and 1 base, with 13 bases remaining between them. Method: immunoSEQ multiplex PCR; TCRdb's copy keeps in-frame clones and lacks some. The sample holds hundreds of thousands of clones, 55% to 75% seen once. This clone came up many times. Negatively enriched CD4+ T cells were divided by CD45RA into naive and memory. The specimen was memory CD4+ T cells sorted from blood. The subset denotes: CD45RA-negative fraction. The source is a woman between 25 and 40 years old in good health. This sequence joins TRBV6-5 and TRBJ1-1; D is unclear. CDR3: CASTRGQANTEAFF. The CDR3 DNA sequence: TGTGCCAGCACCCGAGGGCAGGCGAACACTGAAGCTTTCTTT.